The 32 T cell receptor beta chains listed next were all sequenced from one sample in a study of beta chain features in type 1 diabetes. For these TCRs, the target antigens are not known. Study-wide findings and caveats: Researchers report that Type 1 diabetes patients had moderately but significantly shorter TCRB CDR3s across all four CD4+ subsets.

Sequencing targeted expressed TCRB transcripts, as all isolated RNA had been reverse transcribed. Assay: immunoSEQ multiplex PCR; the TCRdb copy retains only in-frame clones and omits some. Of approximately 250,000 clones listed, around 22% were seen once; the top ten hold 0.012%. The sample consisted of naive CD4+ T cells from blood. These receptors originate from a woman in her 30s with type 1 diabetes.

This rearrangement joins TRBV11-3 to TRBJ2-1; 7 bases are a match to TRBD1. Germline assignment: CDR1 SGHNT and CDR2 YENEEA. V gave up 5 bases and J gave up 7 bases; unmatched junction bases: 5. CDR3 length: 13 residues. The DNA for the CDR3 is TGTGCCAGCAGCAGACAGGGACCAAATGAGCAGTTCTTC. Translating gives CASSRQGPNEQFF.

In DNA form, the CDR3 reads TGTGCCAGCAGCCGGCGATTGACGGGACAGCCCCGTGAGACCCAGTACTTC. Protein: CASSRRLTGQPRETQYF. The V call is TRBV13, the J call TRBJ2-5; 7 bases map to TRBD1. V gave up 5 bases and J gave up 5 bases; unmatched junction bases: 17. CDR1 is PRHDT, CDR2 FYEKMQ, per germline (reference sequence). The CDR3 loop spans 17 amino acids.

CDR3 nucleotide sequence: TGTGCCAGCAGTTTAGTGGGGCTCTCCTACGAGCAGTACTTC. Translated, it gives CASSLVGLSYEQYF. J is TRBJ2-7 and V is TRBV28, with a possible D match to TRBD1 (5 bases). V lost 2 bases and J 0 bases, leaving 8 bases between the germline ends. Germline loops: CDR1 MDHEN, CDR2 SYDVKM. This CDR3 region has 14 residues. Using reference TRBV28 and TRBJ2-7 for the parts outside the CDR3, the full variable domain is DVKVTQSSRYLVKRTGEKVFLECVQDMDHENMFWYRQDPGLGLRLIYFSYDVKMKEKGDIPEGYSVSREKKERFSLILESASTNQTSMYLCASSLVGLSYEQYFGPGTRLTVT.

This clone was found a few times. This sequence joins TRBV29-1 and TRBJ2-3; TRBD2 is a possible D gene (6 bases). Deletions cut 5 bases from V and 2 bases from J, with 17 bases between. CDR3 size: 15 residues. Germline loops: CDR1 SQVTM, CDR2 ANQGSEA. The CDR3 here is CSVPRASAYTDTQYF. The DNA for the CDR3 is TGCAGCGTTCCTAGAGCTAGCGCCTACACAGATACGCAGTATTTT.

The genes are TRBV5-1 and TRBJ2-3, with TRBD2 matching 7 bases. This CDR3 comprises 14 residues. The V gene end was trimmed by 5 bases and the J gene end by 2 bases; junction bases not matched to a gene: 5. Germline V lookup: CDR1 SGHRS, CDR2 YFSETQ. CDR3 nucleotides: TGCGCCAGCAGGCTGCTAGCGGACACAGATACGCAGTATTTT. Residues: CASRLLADTDTQYF.

The rearrangement links TRBV5-1 to TRBJ2-7; 10 bases align to TRBD1. The germline V gene encodes CDR1 SGHRS and CDR2 YFSETQ. The CDR3 extends over 15 amino acids. V trimming: 5 bases; J trimming: 6 bases; junction bases outside the gene matches: 11. The CDR3 loop is CASSSDGDRGLEQYF. The CDR3 DNA reads TGCGCCAGCAGTTCGGATGGGGACAGGGGCCTCGAGCAGTACTTC.

V gene TRBV28 combines with J gene TRBJ2-7; 8 bases map to TRBD2. Germline-derived CDR1 and CDR2 are MDHEN and SYDVKM. The CDR3 covers 15 residues. V dropped 6 bases and J dropped 4; count of bases not matched to a gene: 11. The CDR3 bases are TGTGCCAGCAGATATCCGACTAGCGCGGAATACGAGCAGTACTTC. Protein sequence: CASRYPTSAEYEQYF.

CDR3 sequence (DNA): TGTGCCAGCAGCCGCGGACAGGGCGGAGAGACCCAGTACTTC. Amino acid sequence: CASSRGQGGETQYF. The chain carries TRBV2 and TRBJ2-5; 8 bases fit TRBD1. In germline, CDR1 is SNHLY, CDR2 FYNNEI. This CDR3 spans 14 amino acids. Losses at the gene ends were 6 bases for V and 4 bases for J; bases not matched to a gene: 7.

The chain joins TRBV7-2 to TRBJ2-3; 7 bases are a match to TRBD2. The CDR3 spans 15 residues. Germline V lookup: CDR1 SGHTA, CDR2 FQGNSA. J was trimmed by 6 bases and V by 1 base; bases with no gene match: 7. The CDR3 is CASSLGASGLDTQYF. CDR3 bases: TGTGCCAGCAGCTTAGGGGCTAGCGGATTGGATACGCAGTATTTT.

The chain combines TRBV20-1 with TRBJ1-2, with D unclear. Between the trimmed V and J ends, which lost 1 base and 8 bases, there was a span of 5 bases. The CDR3 has 10 amino acids. Germline loops: CDR1 DFQATT, CDR2 SNEGSKA (reference sequence). This CDR3 is CSARGRGYTF. The CDR3 DNA follows: TGCAGTGCTAGAGGCCGGGGCTACACCTTC.

A few counts support this clone. The V gene is TRBV4-1, the J gene TRBJ2-2; the match to TRBD2 covers 15 bases. Germline V lookup: CDR1 MGHRA, CDR2 YSYEKL. Germline trimming cut 6 bases from V and 7 bases from J; bases unmatched to any gene: 6. The length of the CDR3 is 16 residues. The chain's CDR3 is CASRGTSGRLDGELFF. The CDR3 DNA sequence: TGCGCCAGCAGAGGGACTAGCGGGAGGTTGGACGGGGAGCTGTTTTTT.

In this sample, this clone turned up a few times. The chain uses TRBV7-9 and TRBJ1-4; D gene uncertain. V was cut by 5 bases and J by 11 bases, with 9 bases left in between. The CDR3 contains 11 residues. The germline V gene encodes CDR1 SEHNR and CDR2 FQNEAQ (reference sequence). The CDR3 protein is CASSEQRKLFF. Written as DNA, the CDR3 is TGTGCCAGCAGCGAGCAGAGGAAACTGTTTTTT.

The gene calls are TRBV18 and TRBJ1-1; the D gene is possibly TRBD1 (5 bases). The CDR3 is made up of 13 amino acids. Germline CDR1 is KGHSH and CDR2 is LQKENI. The ends were cut back, 3 bases at V and 7 bases at J, with 12 bases in the middle. The CDR3 nucleotides are TGTGCCAGCTCACCGACACAGGAGCTTGAAGCTTTCTTT. Protein: CASSPTQELEAFF.

This clone turned up a few times. This sequence joins TRBV18 and TRBJ1-5; D uncertain. This CDR3 has 15 residues. V gave up 3 bases and J gave up 5 bases, with 14 bases separating them. The germline CDR1 and CDR2 sequences are KGHSH and LQKENI. The CDR3 region has the DNA TGTGCCAGCTCACCTTCGGGAACGGGAGATCAGCCCCAGCATTTT. This codes for CASSPSGTGDQPQHF.

This clone was counted between two and nine times. This chain uses TRBV5-4 with TRBJ2-2; 7 bases align to TRBD2. Germline V CDR1 and CDR2: SGHNT, YYREEE (reference sequence). The CDR3 spans 15 residues. J gave up 6 bases and V 4 bases, and 9 bases lay outside the gene matches. CDR3 region: CASSAERGLSGELFF. Here the CDR3 DNA reads TGTGCCAGCAGCGCAGAGCGGGGACTATCCGGGGAGCTGTTTTTT.

In its sample, this clone was seen a few times. The same CDR3 is also encoded by other DNA sequences in this sample. The genes are TRBV29-1 and TRBJ1-1, with 7 bases matching TRBD1. V dropped 3 bases and J dropped 0; count of bases not matched to a gene: 1. Per germline, CDR1 SQVTM and CDR2 ANQGSEA. The CDR3 has 13 amino acids. The CDR3 protein is CSVEGQLNTEAFF. For the CDR3, the DNA is TGCAGCGTTGAGGGACAGTTGAACACTGAAGCTTTCTTT. The whole variable domain, remainder taken from reference TRBV29-1 and TRBJ1-1, is SAVISQKPSRDICQRGTSLTIQCQVDSQVTMMFWYRQQPGQSLTLIATANQGSEATYESGFVIDKFPISRPNLTFSTLTVSNMSPEDSSIYLCSVEGQLNTEAFFGQGTRLTVV.

This clone turned up a few times. The J gene is TRBJ2-3, the V gene TRBV29-1; 9 nucleotides match TRBD1. The CDR3 sequence is 14 residues long. Germline V gene sequence: CDR1 SQVTM, CDR2 ANQGSEA. The V gene end was trimmed by 3 bases and the J gene end by 8 bases; junction bases not matched to a gene: 9. This chain's CDR3 is CSVDRETGGVTQYF. In DNA form, the CDR3 reads TGCAGCGTTGACCGGGAAACAGGGGGCGTTACGCAGTATTTT.

This clone has a handful of counts. This chain links TRBV29-1 with TRBJ2-7; 9 positions agree with TRBD1. The CDR3 runs 13 residues. The V and J ends lost 7 bases and 2 bases, in that order; junction bases with no gene match: 6. Germline V gives CDR1 SQVTM, CDR2 ANQGSEA. The CDR3 DNA is TGCAGCGCCCGAGGGACAGGGACCTACGAGCAGTACTTC. Protein sequence: CSARGTGTYEQYF.

This sequence joins TRBV23-1 and TRBJ2-2, with 8 bases fitting TRBD2. TRBV23-1 carries the ORF label, with uncertain function. With V trimmed by 4 bases and J by 6 bases, 13 bases remained unmatched. The CDR3 loop spans 17 amino acids. The CDR3 reads CASSPYRERESSGELFF. The CDR3 nucleotides are TGCGCCAGCAGTCCCTACCGGGAGCGGGAGTCTTCCGGGGAGCTGTTTTTT.

This clone was seen a few times. The rearrangement joins TRBV29-1 to TRBJ2-7; D might be TRBD1 (6 bases). V was trimmed by 6 bases and J by 6 bases, leaving 12 bases between them. The CDR3 is 11 amino acids. CDR1 and CDR2 from the germline V gene are SQVTM and ANQGSEA. The CDR3 sequence is CSVRTVSEQYF. The CDR3 region has the DNA TGCAGCGTAAGGACAGTTTCCGAGCAGTACTTC.

V is TRBV5-4 and J is TRBJ2-5; the match to TRBD1 covers 9 bases. Germline V gene sequence: CDR1 SGHNT, CDR2 YYREEE (reference sequence). The CDR3 is made up of 17 amino acids. V was pared by 4 bases and J by 4 bases, with 14 bases of the junction left unmatched. The chain's CDR3 is CASSGPTGGFSLETQYF. In DNA form, the CDR3 reads TGTGCCAGCAGCGGGCCGACAGGGGGATTTTCTTTAGAGACCCAGTACTTC.

Of note for this clone: Relative to the germline gene, one junction end is altered; a read error may explain this. In DNA, the CDR3 is TGTGCCAGCAGCCTAGCGGGCTTCACAGATACGCAGTATTTT. It is translated as CASSLAGFTDTQYF. This chain joins TRBV7-9 and TRBJ2-3; 8 bases match TRBD2. This CDR3 spans 14 amino acids. Germline lookup yields CDR1 SEHNR and CDR2 FQNEAQ (reference sequence). Complete variable domain (other parts from reference TRBV7-9 and TRBJ2-3): DTGVSQNPRHKITKRGQNVTFRCDPISEHNRLYWYRQTLGQGPEFLTYFQNEAQLEKSRLLSDRFSAERPKGSFSTLEIQRTEQGDSAMYLCASSLAGFTDTQYFGPGTRLTVL.

This clone was seen more than once but under ten times. This sequence joins TRBV9 and TRBJ2-2; D unresolved. Trimming took 0 bases from V and 0 from J, leaving 12 bases between them. This CDR3 is 17 amino acids long. Germline-derived CDR1 and CDR2 are SGDLS and YYNGEE. CDR3 nucleotide sequence: TGTGCCAGCAGCGTAGGCGGTGGTGACGCGAACACCGGGGAGCTGTTTTTT. It specifies CASSVGGGDANTGELFF.

The V gene is TRBV6-1, the J gene TRBJ2-7, with 11 bases that match TRBD2. Trimming at V came to 4 bases and at J to 3 bases, leaving 5 bases not matched to a gene. CDR3 length: 15 residues. Germline V CDR1 and CDR2: MNHNS, SASEGT. CDR3 sequence: CASSGGLAGGYEQYF. CDR3 coding DNA: TGTGCCAGCAGTGGAGGGCTAGCGGGAGGCTACGAGCAGTACTTC.

This clone turned up a few times. J is TRBJ2-7 and V is TRBV30; 10 bases line up with TRBD1. From germline, CDR1 is GTSNPN and CDR2 SVGIG (reference sequence). V gave up 7 bases and J gave up 5 bases; unmatched junction bases: 5. The CDR3 sequence is 12 residues long. CDR3 sequence: CALGQGWDEQYF. CDR3 DNA: TGTGCCTTGGGACAGGGGTGGGACGAGCAGTACTTC.

V usage is TRBV15 and J usage is TRBJ1-2; D uncertain. Germline V lookup: CDR1 LNHNV, CDR2 YYDKDF (reference sequence). V lost 1 base, J lost 10 bases, and 10 bases lay in between. The CDR3 is 12 amino acids. CDR3 sequence: CATSRGVRDYTF. Here the CDR3 DNA reads TGTGCCACCAGCAGAGGAGTCCGTGACTACACCTTC.

This clone occurred a few times. The CDR3 region has the DNA TGTGCCAGCAGTTTCTCGGCAGGGGGCCTCACTGAAGCTTTCTTT. Translation gives CASSFSAGGLTEAFF. The chain couples TRBV28 to TRBJ1-1; 8 bases are shared with TRBD1. CDR3 length: 15 amino acids. V lost 3 bases, J lost 4 bases, and 7 bases stayed unmatched. Looked up from germline, CDR1 is MDHEN and CDR2 is SYDVKM.

The chain is built from TRBV4-1 and TRBJ2-1; the D gene is possibly TRBD2 (5 bases). Trimming left V 3 bases short and J 3 bases short, with 12 bases between. Germline V gene data show CDR1 as MGHRA and CDR2 as YSYEKL. CDR3 size: 15 residues. The CDR3 DNA is TGCGCCAGCAGCCATCCCCAGCGGCGCTACAATGAGCAGTTCTTC. It translates to CASSHPQRRYNEQFF.

This chain uses TRBV20-1 with TRBJ2-7; maybe TRBD1 (5 bases). With 2 bases removed from V and 7 bases from J, the gap between germline ends came to 9 bases. Germline V gene data show CDR1 as DFQATT and CDR2 as SNEGSKA (reference sequence). This CDR3 has 11 amino acids. The CDR3 here is CSARRRTEQYF. The CDR3 coding sequence is TGCAGTGCTAGACGACGGACAGAGCAGTACTTC.

The gene calls are TRBV5-1 and TRBJ2-1, with unresolved D. Germline CDR1 is SGHRS and CDR2 is YFSETQ. V shed 5 bases and J shed 8 bases, with 11 bases lying between them. This CDR3 contains 12 residues. CDR3 protein: CASSGGGDEQFF. The DNA for the CDR3 is TGCGCCAGCAGTGGCGGTGGCGATGAGCAGTTCTTC.

This chain joins TRBV12-5 and TRBJ2-2; 12 nucleotides align to TRBD2. The CDR3 consists of 15 residues. Germline lookup yields CDR1 LGHNT and CDR2 FRNRAP. V shed 5 bases and J 5 bases; nucleotides not matched to a gene: 3. The CDR3 region is CASGPGTSGTGELFF. CDR3 DNA sequence: TGTGCTAGTGGTCCCGGGACTAGCGGGACCGGGGAGCTGTTTTTT.

The gene calls are TRBV9 and TRBJ2-2; weak D call: TRBD1 (6 bases). Germline CDR1 SGDLS, CDR2 YYNGEE. The CDR3 runs to 15 residues. Trimming took 5 bases from V and 6 from J, leaving 17 bases between them. CDR3 bases: TGTGCCAGCAGGGGGGCGCTAGCAACCCCCGGGGAGCTGTTTTTT. It is translated as CASRGALATPGELFF.